Listed below are T cell receptor beta chains from one sample, sequenced in a study of T cell responses to AZD1222 COVID-19 vaccine. The repertoire was sequenced with immunoSEQ multiplex PCR; TCRdb's copy has only in-frame clones and lacks some. The sample gives about 130,000 clones, around 83% of which show up once; approximately 12% is in the top ten. This sample comprised peripheral blood, obtained on day 0 of AZD1222 vaccination. These receptors were collected from an adult in good health. Each CDR3 is given with its conserved first and last residue. D genes are given only for firm matches. Part of the rows lack a size; the others show once, few, many or a class for expanded clones.

clone size: .
V gene: TRBV19
D gene: TRBD1
J gene: TRBJ1-5
CDR3 DNA: TGTGCCAGTAGTGGGACAGTCAATCAGCCCCAGCATTTT
CDR3 protein: CASSGTVNQPQHF

clone size: once
V gene: TRBV7-6
D gene: TRBD1
J gene: TRBJ2-3
CDR3 DNA: TGTGCCAGCAGCCTAACGGACAGGGTCAGGGATACGCAGTATTTT
CDR3 protein: CASSLTDRVRDTQYF

clone size: once
V gene: TRBV7-8
D gene: TRBD2
J gene: TRBJ2-3
CDR3 DNA: TGTGCCAGCAGCTTAAAGGTTCGGGGGACTAGCGGAACAAGGGCGACAGATACGCAGTATTTT
CDR3 protein: CASSLKVRGTSGTRATDTQYF

clone size: .
V gene: TRBV7-2
D gene: .
J gene: TRBJ1-2
CDR3 DNA: TGTGCCAGCAGCACCAGACAGGCCTTGGGCTACACCTTC
CDR3 protein: CASSTRQALGYTF

clone size: .
V gene: TRBV2
D gene: TRBD2
J gene: TRBJ2-3
CDR3 DNA: TGTGCCAGCAGTCGGTTGCGGGGGGGCACAGATACGCAGTATTTT
CDR3 protein: CASSRLRGGTDTQYF

clone size: few
V gene: TRBV7-6
D gene: TRBD1
J gene: TRBJ1-3
CDR3 DNA: TGTGCCAGCAGCTCCACATATAGACAGGGGGCTGGAAACACCATATATTTT
CDR3 protein: CASSSTYRQGAGNTIYF

clone size: once
V gene: TRBV5-6
D gene: .
J gene: TRBJ2-5
CDR3 DNA: TGTGCCAGCAGCTTGGGGTTGCAGACCCAGTACTTC
CDR3 protein: CASSLGLQTQYF

clone size: .
V gene: TRBV14
D gene: .
J gene: TRBJ2-2
CDR3 DNA: TGTGCCAGCAGCCAGGGGCGGGCCACCGGGGAGCTGTTTTTT
CDR3 protein: CASSQGRATGELFF

clone size: .
V gene: TRBV7-8
D gene: TRBD1
J gene: TRBJ2-4
CDR3 DNA: TGTGCCAGCAGCTTAGCGAACAGGGGGTTGCAAAACATTCAGTACTTC
CDR3 protein: CASSLANRGLQNIQYF

clone size: .
V gene: TRBV3-1/TRBV3-2
D gene: TRBD1
J gene: TRBJ1-2
CDR3 DNA: TGTGCCAGCAGCCAAGAAATGGTGGGGACAGGGTATGGCTACACCTTC
CDR3 protein: CASSQEMVGTGYGYTF

clone size: .
V gene: TRBV9
D gene: TRBD2
J gene: TRBJ2-2
CDR3 DNA: TGTGCCAGCAGTCCTAGCTTGGGGGGAGGGCCCGCCGGGGAGCTGTTTTTT
CDR3 protein: CASSPSLGGGPAGELFF

clone size: .
V gene: TRBV6-6
D gene: .
J gene: TRBJ2-3
CDR3 DNA: TGTGCCAGCATGGATCAGGGGGGGACACCTCGAGATACGCAGTATTTT
CDR3 protein: CASMDQGGTPRDTQYF

clone size: .
V gene: TRBV11-2
D gene: TRBD1
J gene: TRBJ2-7
CDR3 DNA: TGTGCCAGCAGCAAGGGGGCAGACTCCTACGAGCAGTACTTC
CDR3 protein: CASSKGADSYEQYF

clone size: .
V gene: TRBV27
D gene: .
J gene: TRBJ2-3
CDR3 DNA: TGTGCCAGCAGTTTGGGGGACTCGCCCCTCACAGATACGCAGTATTTT
CDR3 protein: CASSLGDSPLTDTQYF

clone size: .
V gene: TRBV2
D gene: .
J gene: TRBJ2-1
CDR3 DNA: TGTGCCAGCAGTGGTGATATACCCGACGAGCAGTTCTTC
CDR3 protein: CASSGDIPDEQFF

clone size: once
V gene: TRBV7-3
D gene: TRBD2
J gene: TRBJ2-7
CDR3 DNA: TGTGCCAGCAGCTCGACGCCGGGACTAGCGGGAGGTGAGCAGTACTTC
CDR3 protein: CASSSTPGLAGGEQYF

clone size: .
V gene: TRBV5-1
D gene: .
J gene: TRBJ1-4
CDR3 DNA: TGCGCCAGCAGCTTGGCCCCTCCTAGTGAAAAACTGTTTTTT
CDR3 protein: CASSLAPPSEKLFF

clone size: once
V gene: TRBV7-3
D gene: TRBD1
J gene: TRBJ1-2
CDR3 DNA: TGTGCCAGCAGCCCGGACGGACAGGGCTATGGCTACACCTTC
CDR3 protein: CASSPDGQGYGYTF

clone size: .
V gene: TRBV9
D gene: .
J gene: TRBJ1-2
CDR3 DNA: TGTGCCAGCAGCGTAGTCGGGGACTCGGGCTACACCTTC
CDR3 protein: CASSVVGDSGYTF

clone size: .
V gene: TRBV14
D gene: .
J gene: TRBJ1-4
CDR3 DNA: TGTGCCAGCAGCCCGATAGGGAGAACTAATGAAAAACTGTTTTTT
CDR3 protein: CASSPIGRTNEKLFF

clone size: .
V gene: TRBV2
D gene: TRBD1
J gene: TRBJ1-2
CDR3 DNA: TGTGCCAGCAGTTGGGGACAGGCGGCTAACTATGGCTACACCTTC
CDR3 protein: CASSWGQAANYGYTF

clone size: .
V gene: TRBV5-4
D gene: .
J gene: TRBJ2-3
CDR3 DNA: TGTGCCAGCAGCCTCCAGGGCTCTGCGCAGTATTTT
CDR3 protein: CASSLQGSAQYF

clone size: .
V gene: TRBV4-1
D gene: TRBD1
J gene: TRBJ1-2
CDR3 DNA: TGCGCCAGCAGCCAAGCAGGGGGCTTCTATGGCTACACCTTC
CDR3 protein: CASSQAGGFYGYTF

clone size: .
V gene: TRBV7-3
D gene: TRBD2
J gene: TRBJ2-3
CDR3 DNA: TGTGCCAGCAGCTTGGGACTACACACAGATACGCAGTATTTT
CDR3 protein: CASSLGLHTDTQYF

clone size: .
V gene: TRBV5-1
D gene: TRBD1
J gene: TRBJ1-5
CDR3 DNA: TGCGCCAGCAGCCGAACAGGGGATCAGCCCCAGCATTTT
CDR3 protein: CASSRTGDQPQHF

clone size: .
V gene: TRBV19
D gene: .
J gene: TRBJ1-6
CDR3 DNA: TGTGCCAGTAGTCTTAACAGGGTGCGGGGTCTACGTCTCTCACCCCTCCACTTT
CDR3 protein: CASSLNRVRGLRLSPLHF

clone size: .
V gene: TRBV5-4
D gene: TRBD1
J gene: TRBJ1-4
CDR3 DNA: TGTGCCAGCAGCTCCAACAGGGGGGGGAAACTGTTTTTT
CDR3 protein: CASSSNRGGKLFF

clone size: .
V gene: TRBV7-2
D gene: TRBD1
J gene: TRBJ2-5
CDR3 DNA: TGTGCCAGCAGCCTAGGGACAGGGGTAATCAAAGGGACCCAGTACTTC
CDR3 protein: CASSLGTGVIKGTQYF

clone size: .
V gene: TRBV7-2
D gene: TRBD2
J gene: TRBJ2-3
CDR3 DNA: TGTGCCAGCAGCACCATACGACTAGCGGGGAGGGATACGCAGTATTTT
CDR3 protein: CASSTIRLAGRDTQYF

clone size: .
V gene: TRBV15
D gene: TRBD1
J gene: TRBJ1-1
CDR3 DNA: TGTGCCACCAGCCGACAGGGGGCTATGAACACTGAAGCTTTCTTT
CDR3 protein: CATSRQGAMNTEAFF

clone size: .
V gene: TRBV6-1
D gene: TRBD1
J gene: TRBJ2-5
CDR3 DNA: TGTGCCAGCAGTGCACAACCGGGACAGGGAATTGAGACCCAGTACTTC
CDR3 protein: CASSAQPGQGIETQYF

clone size: .
V gene: TRBV4-2
D gene: .
J gene: TRBJ1-5
CDR3 DNA: TGTGCCAGCAGCCAAGAGGAAACAAATAGCAATCAGCCCCAGCATTTT
CDR3 protein: CASSQEETNSNQPQHF

clone size: .
V gene: TRBV7-9
D gene: TRBD1
J gene: TRBJ1-3
CDR3 DNA: TGTGCCAGCAGCTCGGACAGGGGGGCTGGAAACACCATATATTTT
CDR3 protein: CASSSDRGAGNTIYF

clone size: once
V gene: TRBV28
D gene: .
J gene: TRBJ1-1
CDR3 DNA: TGTGCCAGCAGTCCAAGTAGGGAAGCTTTCTTT
CDR3 protein: CASSPSREAFF

clone size: .
V gene: TRBV28
D gene: .
J gene: TRBJ2-7
CDR3 DNA: TGTGCCAGCAGTTTACAGGGGGGAATATACGAGCAGTACTTC
CDR3 protein: CASSLQGGIYEQYF

clone size: .
V gene: TRBV19
D gene: TRBD1
J gene: TRBJ2-2
CDR3 DNA: TGTGCCAGTAGGCGACAGGGGTCCGACACCGGGGAGCTGTTTTTT
CDR3 protein: CASRRQGSDTGELFF

clone size: .
V gene: TRBV7-3
D gene: .
J gene: TRBJ1-2
CDR3 DNA: TGTGCCAGCAAGGAGTTCGGAGGCCCGTACTACACCTTC
CDR3 protein: CASKEFGGPYYTF

clone size: .
V gene: TRBV10-3
D gene: TRBD2
J gene: TRBJ2-7
CDR3 DNA: TGTGCCATCACCGGGACTAGCGGGAGTGGTTCCTACGAGCAGTACTTC
CDR3 protein: CAITGTSGSGSYEQYF

clone size: .
V gene: TRBV4-3
D gene: TRBD2
J gene: TRBJ2-2
CDR3 DNA: TGCGCCAGCAGCCAAGCTGGACTAGGAATTGGAGCGAACACCGGGGAGCTGTTTTTT
CDR3 protein: CASSQAGLGIGANTGELFF

clone size: .
V gene: TRBV24-1
D gene: TRBD2
J gene: TRBJ2-5
CDR3 DNA: TGTGCCACCAGTGATGCTCCCGGGACTAGCGATAAAGAGACCCAGTACTTC
CDR3 protein: CATSDAPGTSDKETQYF

clone size: few
V gene: TRBV9
D gene: TRBD1
J gene: TRBJ2-7
CDR3 DNA: TGTGCCAGCAGTTTGACAGGGACCTACGAGCAGTACTTC
CDR3 protein: CASSLTGTYEQYF

clone size: once
V gene: TRBV20-1
D gene: TRBD1
J gene: TRBJ1-6
CDR3 DNA: TGCAGTGCTCGTGCTTCCGGGACAGGGGGAAGAAGCTCCTATAATTCACCCCTCCACTTT
CDR3 protein: CSARASGTGGRSSYNSPLHF

clone size: .
V gene: TRBV10-1
D gene: TRBD1
J gene: TRBJ1-6
CDR3 DNA: TGCGCCAGCAACGACAGGGTGAATTCACCCCTCCACTTT
CDR3 protein: CASNDRVNSPLHF

clone size: once
V gene: TRBV7-3
D gene: .
J gene: TRBJ2-3
CDR3 DNA: TGTGCCAGCAGCTCGAGCGGGTTGAGGTCAGATACGCAGTATTTT
CDR3 protein: CASSSSGLRSDTQYF

clone size: .
V gene: TRBV6-6
D gene: .
J gene: TRBJ1-5
CDR3 DNA: TGTGCCAGCAGTCCGGGGGTCAATCAGCCCCAGCATTTT
CDR3 protein: CASSPGVNQPQHF

clone size: .
V gene: TRBV6-5
D gene: .
J gene: TRBJ1-1
CDR3 DNA: TGTGCCAGCAGTAATCGTGGGTTGTTCCCTGAAGCTTTCTTT
CDR3 protein: CASSNRGLFPEAFF

clone size: .
V gene: TRBV7-2
D gene: TRBD2
J gene: TRBJ2-1
CDR3 DNA: TGTGCCAGCAGCTTAGACAGCGGGGCCTACAATGAGCAGTTCTTC
CDR3 protein: CASSLDSGAYNEQFF

clone size: .
V gene: TRBV7-2
D gene: TRBD2
J gene: TRBJ2-7
CDR3 DNA: TGTGCCAGCAGCTTATCCAGCGGGAGGTATTTCTCCTACGAGCAGTACTTC
CDR3 protein: CASSLSSGRYFSYEQYF

clone size: .
V gene: TRBV19
D gene: TRBD1
J gene: TRBJ2-2
CDR3 DNA: TGTGCCAGTAGTGCCGGACAGGGCAGGGCCGGGGAGCTGTTTTTT
CDR3 protein: CASSAGQGRAGELFF

clone size: .
V gene: TRBV3-1/TRBV3-2
D gene: TRBD1
J gene: TRBJ1-1
CDR3 DNA: TGTGCCAGCAGCCACCAACAGGGGGGGATTTCTGAAGCTTTCTTT
CDR3 protein: CASSHQQGGISEAFF

clone size: .
V gene: TRBV10-3
D gene: TRBD1
J gene: TRBJ1-5
CDR3 DNA: TGTGCCATTGGGACAGGGGATATCAATCAGCCCCAGCATTTT
CDR3 protein: CAIGTGDINQPQHF

clone size: .
V gene: TRBV20-1
D gene: .
J gene: TRBJ2-7
CDR3 DNA: TGCAGTGCTGGAGGGTACGAGCAGTACTTC
CDR3 protein: CSAGGYEQYF

clone size: few
V gene: TRBV3-1/TRBV3-2
D gene: TRBD2
J gene: TRBJ2-7
CDR3 DNA: TGTGCCAGCAGCCACGGACTAGCGGGATACGAGCAGTACTTC
CDR3 protein: CASSHGLAGYEQYF

clone size: few
V gene: TRBV2
D gene: .
J gene: TRBJ2-7
CDR3 DNA: TGTGCCAGCAGTCGGACAGAAGACTCCTACGAGCAGTACTTC
CDR3 protein: CASSRTEDSYEQYF

clone size: .
V gene: TRBV9
D gene: TRBD1
J gene: TRBJ1-2
CDR3 DNA: TGTGCCAGCAGCGCCTTTAAGACAGGGTGGGGCTATGGCTACACCTTC
CDR3 protein: CASSAFKTGWGYGYTF

clone size: once
V gene: TRBV7-2
D gene: TRBD2
J gene: TRBJ2-1
CDR3 DNA: TGTGCCAGCAGTCACCGGGACTATTTCGATGAGCAGTTCTTC
CDR3 protein: CASSHRDYFDEQFF